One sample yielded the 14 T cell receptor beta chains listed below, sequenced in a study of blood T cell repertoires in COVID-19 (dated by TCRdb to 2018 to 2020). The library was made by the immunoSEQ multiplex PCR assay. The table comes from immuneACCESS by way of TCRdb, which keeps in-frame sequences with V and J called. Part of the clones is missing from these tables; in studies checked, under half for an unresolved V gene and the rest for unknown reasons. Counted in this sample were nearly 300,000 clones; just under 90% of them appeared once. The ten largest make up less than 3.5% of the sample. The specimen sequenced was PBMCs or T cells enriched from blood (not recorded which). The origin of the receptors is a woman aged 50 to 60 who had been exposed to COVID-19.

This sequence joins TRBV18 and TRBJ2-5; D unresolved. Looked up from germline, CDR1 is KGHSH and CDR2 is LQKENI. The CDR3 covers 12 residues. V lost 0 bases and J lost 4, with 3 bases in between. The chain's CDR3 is CASSPPLETQYF. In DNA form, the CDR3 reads TGTGCCAGCTCACCACCACTAGAGACCCAGTACTTC.

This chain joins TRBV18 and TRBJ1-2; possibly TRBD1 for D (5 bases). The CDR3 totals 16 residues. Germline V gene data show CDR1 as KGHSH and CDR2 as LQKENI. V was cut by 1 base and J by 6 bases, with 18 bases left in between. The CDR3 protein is CASSPLLGREGDGYTF. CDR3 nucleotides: TGTGCCAGCTCACCACTTTTGGGCAGGGAAGGAGATGGCTACACCTTC.

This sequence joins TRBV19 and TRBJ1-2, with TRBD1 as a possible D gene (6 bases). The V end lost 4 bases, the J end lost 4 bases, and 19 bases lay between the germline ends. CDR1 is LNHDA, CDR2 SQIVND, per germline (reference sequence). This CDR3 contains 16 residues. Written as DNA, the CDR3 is TGTGCCAGTAGTACTAACCAAGGGGGTCAGGGCTATGGCTACACCTTC. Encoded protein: CASSTNQGGQGYGYTF.

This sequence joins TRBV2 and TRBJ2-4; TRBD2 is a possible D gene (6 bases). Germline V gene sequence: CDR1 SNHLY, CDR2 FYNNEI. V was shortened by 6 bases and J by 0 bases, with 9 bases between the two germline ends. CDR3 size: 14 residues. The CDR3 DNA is TGTGCCAGCAGGCGGGACCTAGCCAAAAACATTCAGTACTTC. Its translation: CASRRDLAKNIQYF. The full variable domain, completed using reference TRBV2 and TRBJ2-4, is EPEVTQTPSHQVTQMGQEVILRCVPISNHLYFYWYRQILGQKVEFLVSFYNNEISEKSEIFDDQFSVERPDGSNFTLKIRSTKLEDSAMYFCASRRDLAKNIQYFGAGTRLSVL.

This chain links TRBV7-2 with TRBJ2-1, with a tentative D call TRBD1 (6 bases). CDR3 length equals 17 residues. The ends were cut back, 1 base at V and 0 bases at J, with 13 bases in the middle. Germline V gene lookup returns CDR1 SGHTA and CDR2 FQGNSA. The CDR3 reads CASSLVNTGYSYNEQFF. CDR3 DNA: TGTGCCAGCAGCTTAGTGAATACAGGGTACTCCTACAATGAGCAGTTCTTC.

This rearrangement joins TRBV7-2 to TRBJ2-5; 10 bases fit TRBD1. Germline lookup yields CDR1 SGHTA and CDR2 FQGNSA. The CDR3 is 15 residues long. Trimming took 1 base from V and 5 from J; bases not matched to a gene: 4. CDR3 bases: TGTGCCAGCAGCTTAGGGGGACAGGGGATGGAGACCCAGTACTTC. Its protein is CASSLGGQGMETQYF.

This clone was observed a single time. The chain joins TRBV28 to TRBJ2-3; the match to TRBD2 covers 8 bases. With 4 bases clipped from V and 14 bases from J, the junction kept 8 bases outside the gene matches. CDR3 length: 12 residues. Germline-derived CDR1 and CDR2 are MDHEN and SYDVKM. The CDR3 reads CASSSTGGEVYF. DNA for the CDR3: TGTGCCAGCAGTTCAACGGGGGGGGAAGTGTATTTT.

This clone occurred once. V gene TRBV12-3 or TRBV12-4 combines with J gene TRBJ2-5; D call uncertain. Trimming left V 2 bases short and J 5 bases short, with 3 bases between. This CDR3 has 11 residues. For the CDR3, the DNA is TGTGCCAGCAGTTTATCGGAGACCCAGTACTTC. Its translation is CASSLSETQYF.

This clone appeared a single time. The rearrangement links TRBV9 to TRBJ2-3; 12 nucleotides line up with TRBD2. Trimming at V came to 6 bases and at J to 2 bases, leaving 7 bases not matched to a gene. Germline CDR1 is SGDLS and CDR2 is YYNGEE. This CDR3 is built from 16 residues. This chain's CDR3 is CASTGLAGPDTDTQYF. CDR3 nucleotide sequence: TGTGCCAGCACCGGACTAGCGGGGCCCGACACAGATACGCAGTATTTT.

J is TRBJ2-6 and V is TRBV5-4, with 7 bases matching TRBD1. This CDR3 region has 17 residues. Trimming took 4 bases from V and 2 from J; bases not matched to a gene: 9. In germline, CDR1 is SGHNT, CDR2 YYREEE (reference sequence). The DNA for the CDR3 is TGTGCCAGCAGCACAAAGACAGGGTTGGCTGGGGCCAACGTCCTGACTTTC. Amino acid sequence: CASSTKTGLAGANVLTF. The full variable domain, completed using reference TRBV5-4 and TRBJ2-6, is ETGVTQSPTHLIKTRGQQVTLRCSSQSGHNTVSWYQQALGQGPQFIFQYYREEENGRGNFPPRFSGLQFPNYSSELNVNALELDDSALYLCASSTKTGLAGANVLTFGAGSRLTVL.

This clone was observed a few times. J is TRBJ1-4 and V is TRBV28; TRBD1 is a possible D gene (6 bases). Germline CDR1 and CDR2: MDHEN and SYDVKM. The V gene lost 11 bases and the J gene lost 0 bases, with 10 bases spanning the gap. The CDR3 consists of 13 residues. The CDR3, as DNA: TGTGCCGGAGGGGGGGCAACTAATGAAAAACTGTTTTTT. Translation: CAGGGATNEKLFF.

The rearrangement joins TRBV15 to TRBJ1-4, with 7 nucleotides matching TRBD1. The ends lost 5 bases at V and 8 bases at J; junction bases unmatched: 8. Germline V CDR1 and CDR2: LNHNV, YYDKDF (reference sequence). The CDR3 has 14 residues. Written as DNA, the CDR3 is TGTGCCACCAGCCGAGGGGGCGATTGGGAAAAACTGTTTTTT. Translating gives CATSRGGDWEKLFF.

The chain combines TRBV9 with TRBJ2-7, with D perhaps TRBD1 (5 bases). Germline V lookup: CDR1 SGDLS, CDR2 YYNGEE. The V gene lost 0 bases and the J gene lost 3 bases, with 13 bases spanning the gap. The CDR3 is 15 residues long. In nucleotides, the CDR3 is TGTGCCAGCAGCGTAGGCTTAACAGGTGACTACGAGCAGTACTTC. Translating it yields CASSVGLTGDYEQYF.

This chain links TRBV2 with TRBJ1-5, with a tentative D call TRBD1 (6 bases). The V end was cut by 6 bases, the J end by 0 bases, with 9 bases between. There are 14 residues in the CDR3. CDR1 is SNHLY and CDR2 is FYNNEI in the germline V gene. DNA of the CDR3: TGTGCCAGCAGGGGGACAATTAGCAATCAGCCCCAGCATTTT. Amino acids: CASRGTISNQPQHF.